This TCR beta chain was identified during a study of T cell repertoires in cytomegalovirus infection. On the study more broadly: Matching HLA type and CMV infection were both indicated by public TCR beta signatures.

Overall study results and limits: Pooled public TCR beta family frequency picked out CMV carriers with the relevant HLA. HLA-C-restricted CMV clonotypes gave the most frequent clonotype in two of eight donors.

V lost 5 bases, J lost 8 bases, and 3 bases stayed unmatched. The CDR3 loop spans 13 amino acids. This clonotype has ten or more counts. The antigen is not known. TCRdb re-called the reads with MiXCR, one entry per CDR3 protein. The repertoire includes 65,000 to 90,000 distinct CDR3 sequences, about 4.2% of them detected once, and 22% sits in the top ten. Sequences were obtained from PBMCs. The sequence was collected from a human donor in good health (CMV status not recorded). Some clones in this sample may be carry-over from other donors' samples. The V gene is TRBV12-3 or TRBV12-4, the J gene TRBJ1-6; 7 nucleotides match TRBD1. In DNA, the CDR3 is TGTGCCAGCAGTGGACAGGTCGATTCACCCCTCCACTTT. Translating gives CASSGQVDSPLHF.